Below, 20 T cell receptor beta chains from the same sample are listed, as sequenced in a study of blood T cells in healthy people across ages. Combining a sample-barcoded 5' primer with a J-beta primer mix, a second PCR ran for about 6 to 12 cycles. Each CDR3 protein gets one entry after TCRdb re-called the 5' RACE reads with MiXCR. The sample has under 1,000,000 distinct CDR3 sequences, 46% seen once. Sequencing used blood. The source of these receptors is a man at least 80 years old in good health.

The rearrangement uses TRBV5-4 and TRBJ2-5; 8 nucleotides match TRBD2. V dropped 4 bases and J dropped 5; count of bases not matched to a gene: 10. CDR1 is SGHNT and CDR2 is YYREEE in the germline V gene (reference sequence). This CDR3 comprises 15 residues. CDR3 nucleotides: TGTGCCAGCAGCAATCTAGGGGGACTAGGGGAGACCCAGTACTTC. Translation gives CASSNLGGLGETQYF. Using reference TRBV5-4 and TRBJ2-5 for the parts outside the CDR3, the full variable domain is ETGVTQSPTHLIKTRGQQVTLRCSSQSGHNTVSWYQQALGQGPQFIFQYYREEENGRGNFPPRFSGLQFPNYSSELNVNALELDDSALYLCASSNLGGLGETQYFGPGTRLLVL.

V and J are TRBV10-3 and TRBJ2-3; the D gene is possibly TRBD1 (5 bases). Deletions cut 4 bases from V and 0 bases from J, with 8 bases between. Germline V gives CDR1 ENHRY, CDR2 SYGVKD. CDR3 length: 14 residues. The CDR3 reads CAISADTSTDTQYF. CDR3 bases: TGTGCCATCAGTGCGGACACGAGCACAGATACGCAGTATTTT.

The genes are TRBV12-3 or TRBV12-4 and TRBJ1-1; D is possibly TRBD1 (6 bases). CDR3 length equals 12 residues. The V and J ends lost 6 bases and 4 bases respectively, with 9 bases between them. The CDR3 spells CASSRTVTEAFF. The CDR3 nucleotides are TGTGCCAGCAGCAGGACAGTCACTGAAGCTTTCTTT.

This clonotype appeared many times. This chain links TRBV7-3 with TRBJ2-3, with a weak D call TRBD1 (6 bases). The CDR3 has 13 residues. The V and J ends lost 4 bases and 4 bases respectively, with 9 bases between them. Germline V CDR1 and CDR2: SGHTA, FQGTGA. Here the CDR3 reads CASSSTGSDTQYF. The CDR3 coding sequence is TGTGCCAGCAGCTCGACAGGTTCAGATACGCAGTATTTT. The variable domain in full, completed from reference TRBV7-3 and TRBJ2-3, reads GAGVSQTPSNKVTEKGKYVELRCDPISGHTALYWYRQSLGQGPEFLIYFQGTGAADDSGLPNDRFFAVRPEGSVSTLKIQRTERGDSAVYLCASSSTGSDTQYFGPGTRLTVL.

This clonotype was observed a handful of times. The V and J genes are TRBV14 and TRBJ2-7; D is unresolved. The V and J ends lost 9 bases and 3 bases respectively, with 18 bases between them. CDR1 and CDR2 from the germline V gene are SGHDN and FVKESK. This CDR3 is built from 14 residues. The CDR3 protein is CASRANSGRYEQYF. The CDR3 DNA reads TGTGCCAGTCGGGCCAACTCGGGCCGCTACGAGCAGTACTTC. The full variable domain, its missing parts supplied by reference TRBV14 and TRBJ2-7, is EAGVTQFPSHSVIEKGQTVTLRCDPISGHDNLYWYRRVMGKEIKFLLHFVKESKQDESGMPNNRFLAERTGGTYSTLKVQPAELEDSGVYFCASRANSGRYEQYFGPGTRLTVT.

The chain has TRBV2 and TRBJ2-1, with a tentative D call TRBD1 (5 bases). CDR1 and CDR2 from the germline V gene are SNHLY and FYNNEI. V was trimmed by 8 bases and J by 0 bases, leaving 26 bases between them. The CDR3 has 19 amino acids. The CDR3 DNA reads TGTGCCAGCGCCCTCCCCGCTAGGGGCCCGACCTCCTCCTACAATGAGCAGTTCTTC. Its translation: CASALPARGPTSSYNEQFF.

This chain links TRBV20-1 with TRBJ2-7; 10 bases align to TRBD2. CDR3 size: 15 residues. The germline V gene encodes CDR1 DFQATT and CDR2 SNEGSKA (reference sequence). J lost 4 bases, V lost 3 bases, and 9 bases had no gene match. CDR3 amino acids: CSASRASGSKYEQYF. The CDR3 region has the DNA TGCAGTGCTAGTAGGGCTAGCGGGAGTAAATACGAGCAGTACTTC.

There are many counts of this clonotype. The chain has TRBV5-1 and TRBJ2-7; 13 bases are shared with TRBD2. CDR1 is SGHRS and CDR2 is YFSETQ in the germline V gene. V was clipped by 3 bases and J by 0 bases; unmatched bases: 21. This CDR3 region has 22 residues. The CDR3 is CASSCPPRYGTSGTLSSYEQYF. CDR3 nucleotides: TGCGCCAGCAGCTGCCCCCCGAGGTATGGGACTAGCGGGACCCTGAGCTCCTACGAGCAGTACTTC.

The V and J genes are TRBV6-1 and TRBJ1-1, with 7 bases matching TRBD1. Germline lookup yields CDR1 MNHNS and CDR2 SASEGT. Trimming removed 8 bases from V and 7 bases from J; junction bases left unmatched: 16. CDR3 length: 15 residues. Written as DNA, the CDR3 is TGTGCCAGCCCCCCCACCAGGGACAGAGGGATTGAAGCTTTCTTT. This codes for CASPPTRDRGIEAFF.

This clonotype was observed a handful of times. This sequence joins TRBV5-1 and TRBJ2-7; no clear D gene. The germline V gene encodes CDR1 SGHRS and CDR2 YFSETQ. V lost 2 bases to trimming and J lost 0 bases, with 9 bases between them. The CDR3 covers 14 residues. The CDR3 DNA is TGCGCCAGCAGCTTAGAGAGACTCTCCTACGAGCAGTACTTC. It encodes CASSLERLSYEQYF.

This clonotype was recorded a few times. This chain uses TRBV5-6 with TRBJ2-4; 9 positions agree with TRBD1. The DNA matches TRBJ2-7 better at its end, which makes the J call doubtful. CDR3 length: 16 amino acids. Germline CDR1 reads SGHDT; CDR2 reads YYEEEE. The CDR3 DNA follows: TGTGCCAGCAGCTTGGGGACAGGGGCAGCGATGGACGAGCAGTACTTC. Its translation: CASSLGTGAAMDEQYF.

This clonotype was counted a few times. This chain uses TRBV5-6 with TRBJ2-7; D call uncertain. CDR1 is SGHDT and CDR2 is YYEEEE in the germline V gene. V lost 1 base to trimming and J lost 6 bases, with 8 bases between them. This CDR3 has 12 amino acids. Here the CDR3 DNA reads TGTGCCAGCAGCTTGAGAGTAAGCGAGCAGTACTTC. Translating it yields CASSLRVSEQYF.

The chain recombines TRBV7-2 with TRBJ2-1; D may be TRBD1 (5 bases). The tail of the sequence fits TRBJ2-7 better, so the J call may be wrong. This CDR3 is 16 amino acids long. Germline CDR1 SGHTA, CDR2 FQGNSA. CDR3 bases: TGTGCCAGCAGCTTAGTGTTGCAGGGCCCTGATGACGAGCAGTACTTC. This translates into CASSLVLQGPDDEQYF.

This clonotype was found many times. This chain connects TRBV27 to TRBJ2-5, with D possibly being TRBD2 (5 bases). Germline V CDR1 and CDR2: MNHEY, SMNVEV (reference sequence). V was trimmed by 3 bases and J by 7 bases, leaving 12 bases between them. The CDR3 consists of 13 residues. In nucleotides, the CDR3 is TGTGCCAGCAGTTTCTCAGCGGCTGGGACCCAGTACTTC. This translates into CASSFSAAGTQYF.

The chain has TRBV5-1 and TRBJ2-1, with 15 bases lining up with TRBD2. CDR3 length equals 19 residues. CDR1 and CDR2 from the germline V gene are SGHRS and YFSETQ. Trimming at V came to 4 bases and at J to 0 bases, leaving 8 bases not matched to a gene. The CDR3 here is CASSTVGLAGGSSYNEQFF. The CDR3 bases are TGCGCCAGCAGCACCGTCGGACTAGCGGGAGGGAGCTCCTACAATGAGCAGTTCTTC.

At least ten counts were recorded for this clonotype. The genes are TRBV15 and TRBJ2-5, with a possible D match to TRBD2 (5 bases). V was cut by 6 bases and J by 7 bases, with 12 bases left in between. In germline, CDR1 is LNHNV, CDR2 YYDKDF (reference sequence). This CDR3 region has 12 residues. The CDR3 is CATSWASTTQYF. CDR3 sequence (DNA): TGTGCCACCAGTTGGGCTAGCACGACCCAGTACTTC.

The V call is TRBV28, the J call TRBJ1-4; the D is unclear. Germline V gene sequence: CDR1 MDHEN, CDR2 SYDVKM. CDR3 length: 16 amino acids. V was clipped by 4 bases and J by 8 bases, with 20 bases between them. CDR3 region: CASSSPSSRSREKLFF. CDR3 DNA: TGTGCCAGCAGTTCCCCATCGTCCCGGTCGCGGGAAAAACTGTTTTTT. Using reference TRBV28 and TRBJ1-4 for the parts outside the CDR3, the full variable domain is DVKVTQSSRYLVKRTGEKVFLECVQDMDHENMFWYRQDPGLGLRLIYFSYDVKMKEKGDIPEGYSVSREKKERFSLILESASTNQTSMYLCASSSPSSRSREKLFFGSGTQLSVL.

In this sample, this clonotype turned up a few times. CDR3: CSARLAEEYQETQYF. The CDR3 coding sequence is TGCAGTGCGCGACTAGCGGAAGAGTACCAAGAGACCCAGTACTTC. The chain has TRBV20-1 and TRBJ2-5; the match to TRBD2 covers 9 bases. The V and J ends lost 6 bases and 0 bases, in that order; junction bases with no gene match: 8. The length of the CDR3 is 15 residues. Per the germline V gene, CDR1 is DFQATT and CDR2 is SNEGSKA (reference sequence).

The rearrangement links TRBV15 to TRBJ1-1, with D hard to call. The CDR3 has 13 amino acids. Germline V lookup: CDR1 LNHNV, CDR2 YYDKDF (reference sequence). The V gene lost 0 bases and the J gene lost 4 bases, with 6 bases spanning the gap. CDR3 in amino acids: CATSRDWGTEAFF. The CDR3 DNA reads as TGTGCCACCAGCAGAGATTGGGGCACTGAAGCTTTCTTT. The variable domain in full, completed from reference TRBV15 and TRBJ1-1, reads DAMVIQNPRYQVTQFGKPVTLSCSQTLNHNVMYWYQQKSSQAPKLLFHYYDKDFNNEADTPDNFQSRRPNTSFCFLDIRSPGLGDTAMYLCATSRDWGTEAFFGQGTRLTVV.

This clonotype has only a few counts. The chain employs TRBV7-8 and TRBJ2-5; TRBD1 agrees at 8 bases. The V segment lost 1 base and the J segment 5 bases; nucleotides outside the gene matches: 6. The CDR3 is 15 amino acids. Germline CDR1 SGHVS, CDR2 FQNEAQ. This CDR3 is CASSLVQGAAETQYF. In DNA form, the CDR3 reads TGTGCCAGCAGCTTAGTGCAGGGGGCGGCGGAGACCCAGTACTTC.